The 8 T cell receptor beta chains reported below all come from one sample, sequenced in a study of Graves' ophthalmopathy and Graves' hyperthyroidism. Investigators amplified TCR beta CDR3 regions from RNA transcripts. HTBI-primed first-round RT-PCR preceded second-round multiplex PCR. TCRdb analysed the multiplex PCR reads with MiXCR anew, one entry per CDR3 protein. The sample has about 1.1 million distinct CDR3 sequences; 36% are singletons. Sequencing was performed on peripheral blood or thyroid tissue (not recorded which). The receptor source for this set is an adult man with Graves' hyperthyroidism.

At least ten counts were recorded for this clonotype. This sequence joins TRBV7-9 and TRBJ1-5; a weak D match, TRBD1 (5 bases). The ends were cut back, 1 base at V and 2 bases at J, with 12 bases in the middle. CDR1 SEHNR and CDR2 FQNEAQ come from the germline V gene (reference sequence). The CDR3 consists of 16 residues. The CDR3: CASSLESGGGNQPQHF. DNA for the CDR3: TGTGCCAGCAGCTTAGAGTCCGGGGGTGGCAATCAGCCCCAGCATTTT.

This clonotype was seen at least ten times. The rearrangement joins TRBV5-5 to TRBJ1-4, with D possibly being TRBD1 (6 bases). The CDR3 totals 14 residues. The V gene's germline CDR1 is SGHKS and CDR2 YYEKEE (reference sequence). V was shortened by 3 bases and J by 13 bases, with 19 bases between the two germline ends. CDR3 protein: CASSSPGHQEGLFF. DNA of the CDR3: TGTGCCAGCAGCTCCCCGGGACACCAAGAGGGACTGTTTTTT.

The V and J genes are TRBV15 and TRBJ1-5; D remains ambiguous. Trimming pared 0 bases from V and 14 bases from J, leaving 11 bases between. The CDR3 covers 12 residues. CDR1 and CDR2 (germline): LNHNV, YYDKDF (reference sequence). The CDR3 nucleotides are TGTGCCACCAGCAGAGACGCCACCGGGGAGCATTTT. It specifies CATSRDATGEHF.

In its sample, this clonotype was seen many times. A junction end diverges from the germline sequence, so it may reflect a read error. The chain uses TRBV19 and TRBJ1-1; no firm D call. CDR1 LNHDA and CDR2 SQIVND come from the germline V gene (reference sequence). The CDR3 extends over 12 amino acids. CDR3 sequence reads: CASSKRDTEAFF. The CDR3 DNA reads TGTGCCAGCAGTAAAAGGGATACTGAAGCTTTCTTT. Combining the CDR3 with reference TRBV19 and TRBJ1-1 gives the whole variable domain DGGITQSPKYLFRKEGQNVTLSCEQNLNHDAMYWYRQDPGQGLRLIYYSQIVNDFQKGDIAEGYSVSREKKESFPLTVTSAQKNPTAFYLCASSKRDTEAFFGQGTRLTVV.

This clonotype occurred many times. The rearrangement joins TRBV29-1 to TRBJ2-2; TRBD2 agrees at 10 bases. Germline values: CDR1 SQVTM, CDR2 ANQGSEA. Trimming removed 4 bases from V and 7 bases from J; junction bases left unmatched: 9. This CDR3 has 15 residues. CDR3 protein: CSVADLAGVDGELFF. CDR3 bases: TGCAGCGTTGCTGACCTAGCGGGAGTTGACGGGGAGCTGTTTTTT.

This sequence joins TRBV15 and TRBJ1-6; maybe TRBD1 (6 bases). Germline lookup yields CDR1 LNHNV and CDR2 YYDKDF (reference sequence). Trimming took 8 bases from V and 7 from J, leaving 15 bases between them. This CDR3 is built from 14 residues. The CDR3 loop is CATERDGTNSPLHF. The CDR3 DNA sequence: TGTGCCACCGAGAGGGACGGGACAAATTCACCCCTCCACTTT.

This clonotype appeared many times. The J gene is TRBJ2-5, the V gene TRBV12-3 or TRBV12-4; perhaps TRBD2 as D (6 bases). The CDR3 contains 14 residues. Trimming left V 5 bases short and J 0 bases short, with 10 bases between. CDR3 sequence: CASSPGLNQETQYF. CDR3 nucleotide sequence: TGTGCCAGCAGTCCAGGACTAAACCAAGAGACCCAGTACTTC.

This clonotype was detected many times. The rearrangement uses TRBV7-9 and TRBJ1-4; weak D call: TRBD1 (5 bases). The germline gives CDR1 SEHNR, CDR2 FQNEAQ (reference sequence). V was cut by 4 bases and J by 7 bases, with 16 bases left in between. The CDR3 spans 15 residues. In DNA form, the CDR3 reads TGTGCCAGCAGCTCACGGGGGTCGGGCGGTGAAAAACTGTTTTTT. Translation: CASSSRGSGGEKLFF.